These 16 T cell receptor beta chains were all obtained from the same sample, sequenced in a study of cytomegalovirus exposure and HLA in healthy donors. Produced via immunoSEQ multiplex PCR; TCRdb's table is partial and in-frame only. The table records roughly 300,000 clones, approximately 90% of them present only once. What was sequenced was PBMCs. The receptors shown here come from a woman younger than 45 in good health and CMV-seropositive.

The chain uses TRBV9 and TRBJ1-3, with TRBD1 as a possible D gene (5 bases). V was trimmed by 3 bases and J by 0 bases, leaving 19 bases between them. Germline CDR1 reads SGDLS; CDR2 reads YYNGEE. There are 18 residues in the CDR3. DNA of the CDR3: TGTGCCAGCAGCGCGCCTATCTTGGGGGAAAGCTCTGGAAACACCATATATTTT. It codes for CASSAPILGESSGNTIYF.

The rearrangement joins TRBV18 to TRBJ1-2; tentative D call: TRBD1 (5 bases). Germline lookup yields CDR1 KGHSH and CDR2 LQKENI. With 3 bases removed from V and 0 bases from J, the gap between germline ends came to 14 bases. The CDR3 extends over 16 amino acids. The CDR3 nucleotides are TGTGCCAGCTCACCTAAGGCGATGACAGCTAACTATGGCTACACCTTC. Encoded protein: CASSPKAMTANYGYTF.

This clone was recorded only once. This rearrangement joins TRBV19 to TRBJ1-2, with TRBD1 as a possible D gene (5 bases). V lost 9 bases and J 8 bases, leaving 28 bases between the germline ends. Germline V gene sequence: CDR1 LNHDA, CDR2 SQIVND (reference sequence). The CDR3 totals 16 residues. CDR3 nucleotide sequence: TGTGCCAGCAGTTCCTCCGGAGGGGAAATTGGTGGAGGCTACACCTTC. Encoded protein: CASSSSGGEIGGGYTF. The full variable domain, its missing parts supplied by reference TRBV19 and TRBJ1-2, is DGGITQSPKYLFRKEGQNVTLSCEQNLNHDAMYWYRQDPGQGLRLIYYSQIVNDFQKGDIAEGYSVSREKKESFPLTVTSAQKNPTAFYLCASSSSGGEIGGGYTFGSGTRLTVV.

The rearrangement joins TRBV18 to TRBJ1-1; D unclear. Germline V gives CDR1 KGHSH, CDR2 LQKENI. CDR3 length equals 14 residues. Trimming took off 2 bases at V and 4 bases at J, with 11 bases between the two ends. The DNA for the CDR3 is TGTGCCAGCTCACCAGCGGGAACCCGCACTGAAGCTTTCTTT. Its protein is CASSPAGTRTEAFF.

This clone has more than one count but fewer than ten. V usage is TRBV19 and J usage is TRBJ1-5; D gene ambiguous. Germline loops: CDR1 LNHDA, CDR2 SQIVND (reference sequence). The V and J ends lost 3 bases and 6 bases respectively, with 12 bases between them. CDR3 length: 14 residues. The CDR3 sequence: CASSILIRAQPQHF. In DNA form, the CDR3 reads TGTGCCAGTAGTATCCTGATTAGGGCTCAGCCCCAGCATTTT.

The V gene is TRBV30, the J gene TRBJ1-5; tentative D call: TRBD1 (5 bases). Deletions cut 5 bases from V and 5 bases from J, with 13 bases between. Per the germline V gene, CDR1 is GTSNPN and CDR2 is SVGIG (reference sequence). This CDR3 spans 13 amino acids. CDR3 nucleotides: TGTGCCTGGGCAAGGGGCCGCGATCAGCCCCAGCATTTT. Protein: CAWARGRDQPQHF.

This rearrangement joins TRBV7-8 to TRBJ1-1; TRBD1 agrees at 7 bases. Trimming at V came to 2 bases and at J to 3 bases, leaving 6 bases not matched to a gene. The CDR3 spans 15 residues. CDR1 and CDR2 from the germline V gene are SGHVS and FQNEAQ. The CDR3 DNA follows: TGTGCCAGCAGCTTATCATTTGACAGGGACACTGAAGCTTTCTTT. This sequence encodes CASSLSFDRDTEAFF. Based on the CDR3 plus reference TRBV7-8 and TRBJ1-1, the full variable domain is GAGVSQSPRYKVAKRGQDVALRCDPISGHVSLFWYQQALGQGPEFLTYFQNEAQLDKSGLPSDRFFAERPEGSVSTLKIQRTQQEDSAVYLCASSLSFDRDTEAFFGQGTRLTVV.

This chain uses TRBV30 with TRBJ1-2; tentative D call: TRBD1 (5 bases). Trimming stripped 5 bases from V and 5 bases from J, with 12 bases between. Germline V gene lookup returns CDR1 GTSNPN and CDR2 SVGIG (reference sequence). The CDR3 runs 12 residues. CDR3 sequence: CAWGTGTYGYTF. CDR3 DNA sequence: TGTGCCTGGGGAACTGGGACTTATGGCTACACCTTC.

To note about this clone: Other DNA sequences within the sample encode an identical CDR3. The chain combines TRBV6-5 with TRBJ2-1, with D possibly matching TRBD2 (6 bases). In germline, CDR1 is MNHEY, CDR2 SVGAGI. This CDR3 comprises 15 residues. Trimming removed 2 bases at V and 1 base at J, with 9 bases between. CDR3 DNA: TGTGCCAGCAGTTACGGGGGGAGATCCTACAATGAGCAGTTCTTC. It specifies CASSYGGRSYNEQFF.

The V gene is TRBV5-1, the J gene TRBJ2-3; D unresolved. The CDR3 has 14 amino acids. The V gene lost 4 bases and the J gene lost 0 bases, with 9 bases spanning the gap. The germline V gene has CDR1 SGHRS and CDR2 YFSETQ. CDR3 in amino acids: CASSPYTSTDTQYF. The CDR3 DNA follows: TGCGCCAGCAGCCCCTATACTAGCACAGATACGCAGTATTTT.

The chain is built from TRBV29-1 and TRBJ2-7; D may correspond to TRBD1 or TRBD2 (5 bases each). The CDR3 runs 14 residues. Trimming removed 1 base at V and 6 bases at J, with 16 bases between. Germline CDR1 is SQVTM and CDR2 is ANQGSEA. For the CDR3, the DNA is TGCAGCGTTGAAGCCAAGGGGAGAGAATTCGAGCAGTACTTC. Encoded protein: CSVEAKGREFEQYF.

The CDR3 reads CASSSQTSGTHEQYF. CDR3 nucleotides: TGTGCCAGCTCATCCCAGACTAGCGGAACCCACGAGCAGTACTTC. The chain has TRBV18 and TRBJ2-7; 9 nucleotides align to TRBD2. The CDR3 sequence is 15 residues long. CDR1 and CDR2 from the germline V gene are KGHSH and LQKENI. Trimming cost V 5 bases and J 5 bases; bases outside gene matches: 10.

The chain is built from TRBV7-3 and TRBJ2-1, with unresolved D. The V gene lost 0 bases and the J gene lost 10 bases, with 10 bases spanning the gap. CDR3 length: 13 amino acids. Germline values: CDR1 SGHTA, CDR2 FQGTGA. The CDR3 here is CASSLTEMGEQFF. For the CDR3, the DNA is TGTGCCAGCAGCTTAACGGAGATGGGGGAGCAGTTCTTC. Combining the CDR3 with reference TRBV7-3 and TRBJ2-1 gives the whole variable domain GAGVSQTPSNKVTEKGKYVELRCDPISGHTALYWYRQSLGQGPEFLIYFQGTGAADDSGLPNDRFFAVRPEGSVSTLKIQRTERGDSAVYLCASSLTEMGEQFFGPGTRLTVL.

CDR3 amino acids: CASSLSFQGATYEQYF. The CDR3, as DNA: TGTGCCAGCAGTTTATCGTTCCAGGGGGCAACCTACGAGCAGTACTTC. This rearrangement joins TRBV27 to TRBJ2-7; TRBD1 aligns across 8 bases. The CDR3 consists of 16 residues. V was pared by 0 bases and J by 2 bases, with 6 bases of the junction left unmatched. Germline assignment: CDR1 MNHEY and CDR2 SMNVEV (reference sequence).

The chain uses TRBV4-1 and TRBJ2-1; unclear D gene. This CDR3 spans 14 amino acids. V was trimmed by 0 bases and J by 14 bases, leaving 17 bases between them. The germline gives CDR1 MGHRA, CDR2 YSYEKL. The CDR3 protein is CASSQDSRGVSEFF. In DNA form, the CDR3 reads TGCGCCAGCAGCCAAGATTCTCGTGGAGTCTCCGAGTTCTTC.

The V gene is TRBV6-6, the J gene TRBJ2-5; TRBD2 might be the D (6 bases). The germline gives CDR1 MNHNY, CDR2 SVGAGI (reference sequence). The V gene lost 7 bases and the J gene lost 5 bases, with 14 bases spanning the gap. The CDR3 runs 13 residues. CDR3 amino acids: CASNGRGSETQYF. The CDR3 DNA reads as TGTGCCAGCAATGGGCGGGGTTCGGAGACCCAGTACTTC.